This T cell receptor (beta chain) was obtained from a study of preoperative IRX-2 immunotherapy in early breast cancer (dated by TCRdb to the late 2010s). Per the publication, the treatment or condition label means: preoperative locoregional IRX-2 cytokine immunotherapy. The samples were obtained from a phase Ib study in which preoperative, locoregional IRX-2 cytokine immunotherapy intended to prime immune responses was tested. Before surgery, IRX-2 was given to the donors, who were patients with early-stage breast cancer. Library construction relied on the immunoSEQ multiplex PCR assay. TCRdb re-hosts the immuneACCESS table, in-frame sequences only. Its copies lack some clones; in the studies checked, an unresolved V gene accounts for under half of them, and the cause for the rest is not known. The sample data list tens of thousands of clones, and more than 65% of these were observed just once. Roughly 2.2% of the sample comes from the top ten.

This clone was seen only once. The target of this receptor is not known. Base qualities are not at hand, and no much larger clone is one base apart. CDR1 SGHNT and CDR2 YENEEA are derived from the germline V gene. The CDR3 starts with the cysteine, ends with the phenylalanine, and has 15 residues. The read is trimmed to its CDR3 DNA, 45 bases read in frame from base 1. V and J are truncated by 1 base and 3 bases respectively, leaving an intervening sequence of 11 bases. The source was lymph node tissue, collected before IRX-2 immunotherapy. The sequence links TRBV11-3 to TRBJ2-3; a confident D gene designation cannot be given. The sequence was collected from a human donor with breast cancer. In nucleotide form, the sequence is TGTGCCAGCAGCTTAGGTATTCTTAGAACAGATACGCAGTATTTT. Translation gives CASSLGILRTDTQYF.